Sequencing of this T cell receptor beta chain was carried out in a study of T cells in Graves' hyperthyroidism and ophthalmopathy. Overall study: Peripheral blood draws took place at initial diagnosis, ahead of any treatment.

Germline CDR1 is LNHDA and CDR2 is SQIVND (reference sequence). This CDR3 has 15 residues. V dropped 3 bases and J dropped 4 bases, with 15 bases sitting between them. Study-level findings and limits: The model's output predicted ophthalmopathy at a median of about 6.5 months prior to onset. Stable hyperthyroidism was told apart from ophthalmopathy by a model built on 13 V-J features.

RNA transcripts provided the source from which TCR beta CDR3 regions were amplified. A set of HTBI primers served as the primers for a first-round RT-PCR of the TCR CDR3. Each CDR3 protein is one row after TCRdb ran MiXCR on the multiplex PCR reads. The profile covers 500,000 to 550,000 distinct CDR3 sequences, with around 21% appearing a single time and about 26% taken by the ten largest. This clonotype has a count of ten or more. Its specificity is unknown. Clinical symptoms, serum thyroxine and TRAb, thyroid ultrasound and orbital computed tomography together formed the diagnostic basis. The sequence was obtained from a man aged 18 to 29 with Graves' hyperthyroidism. V and J are TRBV19 and TRBJ1-2; perhaps TRBD1 as D (6 bases). The sequenced sample consisted of blood. The CDR3: CASSMAKGDFYGYTF. The CDR3 DNA follows: TGTGCCAGTAGTATGGCCAAGGGGGACTTCTATGGCTACACCTTC.